This section outlines one TCR beta chain sequence together with its context. No antigen is known for it. This entry is derived from a study of T cell repertoires in cytomegalovirus infection. Study-level information: Researchers turned to recently identified HLA-C-restricted CMV epitopes as well as well-studied HLA-B-restricted ones. Indicated by public TCR beta signatures were CMV infection and matching HLA type. Study results and caveats: The study found HLA-C-restricted CMV-specific TCR beta clonotypes dominating the ex vivo response.

TCRdb used MiXCR to reprocess the reads, holding one entry per CDR3 protein. The sample has hundreds of thousands of distinct CDR3 sequences, around 31% seen once. V was trimmed by 3 bases and J by 4 bases, leaving 13 bases between them. This CDR3 is built from 15 residues. Germline values: CDR1 DFQATT, CDR2 SNEGSKA (reference sequence). The sequences come from cultured PBMCs, collected from culture after CMV antigen stimulation. V usage is TRBV20-1 and J usage is TRBJ1-6; possible D gene TRBD1, 5 bases. The sequence was obtained from a human donor in good health (CMV status not recorded). Some clones in this sample may be carry-over from other donors' samples. CDR3 nucleotides: TGCAGTGCTAGTCAGGGAACCGTATATAATTCACCCCTCCACTTT. Protein sequence: CSASQGTVYNSPLHF.